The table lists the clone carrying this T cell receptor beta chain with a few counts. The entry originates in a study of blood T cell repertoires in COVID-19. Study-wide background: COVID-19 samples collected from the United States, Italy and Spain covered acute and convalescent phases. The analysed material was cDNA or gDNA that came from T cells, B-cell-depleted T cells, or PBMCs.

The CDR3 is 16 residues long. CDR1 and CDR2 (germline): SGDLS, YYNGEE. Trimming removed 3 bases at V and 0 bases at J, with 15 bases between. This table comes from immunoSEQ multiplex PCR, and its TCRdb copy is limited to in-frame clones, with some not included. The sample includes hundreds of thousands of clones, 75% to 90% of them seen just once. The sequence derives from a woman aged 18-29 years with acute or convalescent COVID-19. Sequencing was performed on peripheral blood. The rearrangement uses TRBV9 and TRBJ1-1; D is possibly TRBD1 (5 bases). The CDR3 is CASSGPLDSMNTEAFF. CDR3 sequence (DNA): TGTGCCAGCAGCGGGCCCCTAGACAGTATGAACACTGAAGCTTTCTTT.